The 3 T cell receptor beta chains in this list originate from one sample, sequenced in a study of T cell responses to AZD1222 COVID-19 vaccine. The data were produced by immunoSEQ multiplex PCR, yet TCRdb's version contains in-frame clones alone and is incomplete. The sample carries around 150,000 clones, 90% recorded once. The sample was peripheral blood, taken on day 0 of AZD1222 vaccination. These receptors all come from an adult in good health.

This sequence joins TRBV6-2 or TRBV6-3 and TRBJ2-5; no definite D call. The CDR3 is 11 residues long. V was cut by 2 bases and J by 2 bases, with 0 bases left in between. Germline V CDR1 and CDR2: MNHEY, SVGEGT. CDR3 loop: CASSYQETQYF. CDR3 coding DNA: TGTGCCAGCAGTTACCAAGAGACCCAGTACTTC.

This clone was found a few times. The J gene is TRBJ2-3, the V gene TRBV19; TRBD2 aligns across 8 bases. With V trimmed by 9 bases and J by 0 bases, 8 bases remained unmatched. CDR1 and CDR2 (germline): LNHDA, SQIVND (reference sequence). CDR3 length equals 15 residues. DNA for the CDR3: TGTGCCAGCGGAGCGGGAGCCTTTAGCACAGATACGCAGTATTTT. Amino acids: CASGAGAFSTDTQYF.

The chain joins TRBV2 to TRBJ1-1; D not resolved. CDR1 and CDR2 (germline): SNHLY, FYNNEI. The CDR3 runs to 14 residues. V shed 2 bases and J shed 6 bases, with 13 bases lying between them. The CDR3 region is CASSELVGVSEAFF. As DNA, the CDR3 is TGTGCCAGCAGTGAACTAGTTGGGGTTTCTGAAGCTTTCTTT.